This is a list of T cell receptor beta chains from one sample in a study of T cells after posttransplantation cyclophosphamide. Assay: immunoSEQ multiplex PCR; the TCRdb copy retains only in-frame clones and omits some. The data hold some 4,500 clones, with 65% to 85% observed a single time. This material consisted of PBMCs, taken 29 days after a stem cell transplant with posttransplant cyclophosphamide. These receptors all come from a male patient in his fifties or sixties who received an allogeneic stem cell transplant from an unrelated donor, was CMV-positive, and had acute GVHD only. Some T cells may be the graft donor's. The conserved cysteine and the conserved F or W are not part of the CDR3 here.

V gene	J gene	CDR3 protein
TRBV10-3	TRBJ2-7	AISGTGLGVYEQY
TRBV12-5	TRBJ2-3	ASGWTGSTDTQY
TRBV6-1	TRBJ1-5	ASSTGGGQPQH
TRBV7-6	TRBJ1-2	ASSLAPGIVGYT
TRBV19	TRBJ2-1	ASSIRTGGANGNEQF
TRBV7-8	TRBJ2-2	ASSLAWPGQKITGELF
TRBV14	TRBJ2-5	ASSQGREETQY
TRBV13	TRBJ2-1	ASRPTRGTAYNEQF
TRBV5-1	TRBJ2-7	ASSSLQGYEQY
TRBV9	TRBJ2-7	ASSGTTVGEQY
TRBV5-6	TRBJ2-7	ASSSTGREGSYEQY
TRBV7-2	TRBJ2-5	ASSLGLAGGAETQY
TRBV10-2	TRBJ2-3	ASSDSGSWDTQY
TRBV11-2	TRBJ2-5	ASSFGTSGSYTMETQY
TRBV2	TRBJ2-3	ASILAADTQY
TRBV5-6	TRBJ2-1	ASSHPGLAGGLSYNEQF
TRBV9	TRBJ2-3	ASSVEYMPTSAQY
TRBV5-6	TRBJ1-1	ASSLGGELDTEAF
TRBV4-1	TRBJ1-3	ASSHPSRGTGNTIY
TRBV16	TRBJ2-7	ASSQASGTYEQY
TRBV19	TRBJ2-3	ASREGALDTQY
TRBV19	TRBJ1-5	ASSRINRDQPQH
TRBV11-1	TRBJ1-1	ASSLRRMNTEAF
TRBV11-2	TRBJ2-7	ASSEDRGRYEQY
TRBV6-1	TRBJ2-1	ASSEALRGLYNEQF
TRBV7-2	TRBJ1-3	ASSTTGPFSGNTIY
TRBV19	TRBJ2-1	ASSIELAGGHKF
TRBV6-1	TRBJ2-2	ASSVELNTGELF
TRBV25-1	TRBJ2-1	ASSPPVYAGGMDEQF